Listed here are 20 T cell receptor beta chains from one sample, sequenced in a study of T cells in localized non-small cell lung cancer (dated by TCRdb to the early 2020s). Receptor libraries were prepared by the immunoSEQ multiplex PCR assay. TCRdb mirrors the immuneACCESS table, restricted to in-frame sequences. Some clones are absent from its copies; in checked studies, under half trace to an unresolved V gene, and the reason for the others is unknown. Present in this sample are 35,000 or so clones, about 90% of which were seen just once. Of the sample, roughly 2.5% falls within the top ten clones. The sequenced sample was peripheral blood, obtained before any cancer treatment. Receptors originate from a woman between 35 and 75 years old with stage I lung adenocarcinoma.

The chain is built from TRBV19 and TRBJ2-5; no clear D. Per the germline V gene, CDR1 is LNHDA and CDR2 is SQIVND (reference sequence). Trimming took 5 bases from V and 0 from J, leaving 7 bases between them. This CDR3 spans 13 amino acids. The CDR3 protein is CASSPPYQETQYF. The CDR3 bases are TGTGCCAGTAGTCCTCCGTACCAAGAGACCCAGTACTTC. Full variable domain (remainder filled in from reference TRBV19 and TRBJ2-5): DGGITQSPKYLFRKEGQNVTLSCEQNLNHDAMYWYRQDPGQGLRLIYYSQIVNDFQKGDIAEGYSVSREKKESFPLTVTSAQKNPTAFYLCASSPPYQETQYFGPGTRLLVL.

The genes are TRBV5-1 and TRBJ2-1; 7 bases align to TRBD1. The CDR3 runs to 17 residues. Germline V CDR1 and CDR2: SGHRS, YFSETQ. V dropped 7 bases and J dropped 4; count of bases not matched to a gene: 17. In DNA, the CDR3 is TGCGCCAGCGGTACCGGGACAGATCTTTTCTTTTACAATGAGCAGTTCTTC. It specifies CASGTGTDLFFYNEQFF.

This clone has just a few counts. This chain links TRBV18 with TRBJ2-7; 8 bases are a match to TRBD1. The V and J ends lost 3 bases and 5 bases, in that order; junction bases with no gene match: 12. From germline, CDR1 is KGHSH and CDR2 LQKENI. The CDR3 totals 16 residues. CDR3 amino acids: CASSPLNGQGGDEQYF. Here the CDR3 DNA reads TGTGCCAGCTCACCGCTTAATGGACAGGGAGGCGACGAGCAGTACTTC.

The rearrangement uses TRBV7-8 and TRBJ2-7, with 8 bases matching TRBD1. The CDR3 is 15 residues long. Germline V gene data show CDR1 as SGHVS and CDR2 as FQNEAQ. The junction had 6 bases not matched to a gene; V was cut back by 1 base and J by 4 bases. CDR3 DNA sequence: TGTGCCAGCAGCTTAGGAGACAGGGGACCATACGAGCAGTACTTC. It specifies CASSLGDRGPYEQYF.

CDR3 sequence: CASNQGNTEAFF. In nucleotides, the CDR3 is TGTGCCAGTAACCAGGGGAACACTGAAGCTTTCTTT. V and J are TRBV6-5 and TRBJ1-1; D perhaps matches TRBD1 (5 bases). The CDR3 is made up of 12 amino acids. V lost 9 bases to trimming and J lost 1 base, with 9 bases between them. The germline V gene encodes CDR1 MNHEY and CDR2 SVGAGI.

In this sample, this clone turned up a few times. The chain links TRBV6-5 to TRBJ2-1; a possible D gene is TRBD1 (5 bases). Germline values: CDR1 MNHEY, CDR2 SVGAGI. CDR3 length: 12 amino acids. V was cut by 6 bases and J by 8 bases, with 11 bases left in between. This chain's CDR3 is CASSSLGHEQFF. In nucleotides, the CDR3 is TGTGCCAGCAGCTCCCTGGGGCATGAGCAGTTCTTC.

V and J are TRBV6-5 and TRBJ2-7; D not resolved. This CDR3 is built from 15 residues. CDR1 is MNHEY and CDR2 is SVGAGI in the germline V gene. Trimming took off 0 bases at V and 3 bases at J, with 12 bases between the two ends. DNA of the CDR3: TGTGCCAGCAGTTACTCTCGTCTAGAGGACTACGAGCAGTACTTC. Translation: CASSYSRLEDYEQYF.

The chain is built from TRBV25-1 and TRBJ2-1, with unresolved D. Germline CDR1 is MGHDK and CDR2 is SYGVNS. Deletions cut 3 bases from V and 10 bases from J, with 10 bases between. The CDR3 has 12 amino acids. The CDR3 DNA reads TGTGCCAGCAGTGACCATCTTTGGGAGCAGTTCTTC. This codes for CASSDHLWEQFF.

This chain uses TRBV14 with TRBJ1-2; D ambiguous. The V gene lost 1 base and the J gene lost 2 bases, with 17 bases spanning the gap. The germline V gene encodes CDR1 SGHDN and CDR2 FVKESK. The CDR3 is 17 amino acids. The CDR3 here is CASSQVADLSRNYGYTF. CDR3 bases: TGTGCCAGCAGCCAAGTTGCAGACCTTAGCCGAAACTATGGCTACACCTTC. Drawing the rest from reference TRBV14 and TRBJ1-2, the complete variable domain is EAGVTQFPSHSVIEKGQTVTLRCDPISGHDNLYWYRRVMGKEIKFLLHFVKESKQDESGMPNNRFLAERTGGTYSTLKVQPAELEDSGVYFCASSQVADLSRNYGYTFGSGTRLTVV.

The CDR3 reads CASSVAGGAGYTF. In DNA form, the CDR3 reads TGTGCCAGCAGCGTAGCAGGGGGAGCGGGCTACACCTTC. The chain has TRBV27 and TRBJ1-2; 7 nucleotides agree with TRBD1. The CDR3 consists of 13 residues. The germline V gene encodes CDR1 MNHEY and CDR2 SMNVEV (reference sequence). With V trimmed by 6 bases and J by 8 bases, 9 bases remained unmatched.

This rearrangement joins TRBV4-1 to TRBJ2-1; D remains unclear. Per the germline V gene, CDR1 is MGHRA and CDR2 is YSYEKL. The CDR3 totals 18 residues. Trimming left V 1 base short and J 5 bases short, with 21 bases between. The CDR3 spells CASSQGVFQRLSHNEQFF. The CDR3 region has the DNA TGCGCCAGCAGCCAAGGAGTGTTCCAGCGTCTAAGTCACAATGAGCAGTTCTTC.

The chain recombines TRBV4-2 with TRBJ1-6; 8 positions match TRBD1. Germline CDR1 and CDR2: LGHNA and YNFKEQ. The CDR3 extends over 15 amino acids. With V trimmed by 1 base and J by 9 bases, 5 bases remained unmatched. The CDR3 protein is CASSQVTGVGSPLHF. The DNA for the CDR3 is TGTGCCAGCAGCCAAGTGACAGGGGTTGGTTCACCCCTCCACTTT.

The chain employs TRBV28 and TRBJ1-2; 7 nucleotides align to TRBD1. The CDR3 runs 11 residues. V lost 6 bases and J lost 5; bases outside the gene matches: 0. Germline V gene data show CDR1 as MDHEN and CDR2 as SYDVKM. The DNA of the CDR3 is TGTGCCAGCAGACAGGGGTATGGCTACACCTTC. Amino acids: CASRQGYGYTF.

The chain links TRBV2 to TRBJ2-1, with 7 bases fitting TRBD2. The germline CDR1 and CDR2 sequences are SNHLY and FYNNEI. This CDR3 is built from 15 residues. The V gene end was trimmed by 8 bases and the J gene end by 1 base; junction bases not matched to a gene: 8. The CDR3 region is CASPHREESYNEQFF. CDR3 coding DNA: TGTGCCAGCCCACACCGGGAGGAATCCTACAATGAGCAGTTCTTC.

The V call is TRBV11-2, the J call TRBJ2-5, with 8 bases aligning to TRBD2. Germline V gives CDR1 SGHAT, CDR2 FQNNGV. The CDR3 contains 14 residues. Germline trimming cut 5 bases from V and 5 bases from J; bases unmatched to any gene: 7. CDR3 protein: CASSPSGSDETQYF. The CDR3 region has the DNA TGTGCCAGCAGCCCCAGCGGGAGTGATGAGACCCAGTACTTC. The complete variable domain, with remaining parts taken from reference TRBV11-2 and TRBJ2-5, reads EAGVAQSPRYKIIEKRQSVAFWCNPISGHATLYWYQQILGQGPKLLIQFQNNGVVDDSQLPKDRFSAERLKGVDSTLKIQPAKLEDSAVYLCASSPSGSDETQYFGPGTRLLVL.

V usage is TRBV28 and J usage is TRBJ1-2; D is uncertain. CDR3 size: 13 residues. Trimming shortened V by 6 bases and J by 8 bases, and 16 bases separated the two germline ends. The germline gives CDR1 MDHEN, CDR2 SYDVKM. CDR3 sequence reads: CASSNARAGGYTF. The CDR3 DNA sequence: TGTGCCAGCAGCAACGCGCGGGCGGGGGGCTACACCTTC.

The V and J genes are TRBV7-8 and TRBJ2-3; 8 nucleotides match TRBD2. The CDR3 extends over 20 amino acids. The V and J ends lost 5 bases and 0 bases, in that order; junction bases with no gene match: 19. Looked up from germline, CDR1 is SGHVS and CDR2 is FQNEAQ. For the CDR3, the DNA is TGTGCCAGCAGCCGGGGGGGGCTAGCGGTAAATCTTGCTAGCACAGATACGCAGTATTTT. Encoded protein: CASSRGGLAVNLASTDTQYF.

The chain combines TRBV10-3 with TRBJ2-3; 9 bases fit TRBD2. The CDR3 has 16 residues. After removal of 4 bases from V and 3 bases from J, the junction contained 8 bases not matched to a gene. CDR1 is ENHRY, CDR2 SYGVKD, per germline. In DNA form, the CDR3 reads TGTGCCATCAGTGCGGTGGCGGGAGGGCAGACAGATACGCAGTATTTT. As protein: CAISAVAGGQTDTQYF.

V is TRBV5-6 and J is TRBJ1-4; 7 bases align to TRBD1. CDR1 is SGHDT and CDR2 is YYEEEE in the germline V gene. The CDR3 runs 13 residues. The ends lost 4 bases at V and 7 bases at J; junction bases unmatched: 4. CDR3 sequence: CASSLGTVEKLFF. Here the CDR3 DNA reads TGTGCCAGCAGCCTGGGGACAGTTGAAAAACTGTTTTTT.

V is TRBV5-6 and J is TRBJ2-4; 7 nucleotides match TRBD1. The CDR3 totals 16 residues. Losses at the gene ends were 0 bases for V and 6 bases for J; bases not matched to a gene: 9. Germline CDR1 SGHDT, CDR2 YYEEEE. CDR3 bases: TGTGCCAGCAGCTTGGGGGCAGGGGGATTAGGAAACATTCAGTACTTC. It specifies CASSLGAGGLGNIQYF.